This T cell receptor (beta chain) was sequenced during a study of T cells in placental villitis. Regarding the study in general: Two of the control placentae were obtained from preterm deliveries, but no significant pathology was found on examination. To test an allograft-versus-infection hypothesis, the study compared placental TCR-beta repertoires across three groups: villitis of unknown etiology, unaffected controls matched for gestational age, and infectious villitis.

TCR-beta CDR3 regions were amplified from genomic DNA with the immunoSEQ v4 bias-controlled multiplex PCR assay, run blinded to group allocation. Reference gene primers were added alongside TCR-beta primers to estimate nucleated cell and T cell quantities per sample. Sequencing of the libraries was performed on an Illumina MiSeq with a 100-cycle paired-end protocol. As for how the authors treated the data: Diversity and richness were calculated in immunoSEQ Analyzer software; richness by iChao1, clonality based on Pielou evenness and Shannon diversity (0-1, higher means less diverse). CDR3 amino acid sequences together with their V/J genes were searched in VDJdb for CMV, EBV and influenza A specificities using confidence 3 and substitution 2. The Morisita-Horn index was used to assess how much TCR-beta amino acid clonotypes overlapped between the villitis of unknown etiology, infectious villitis and control repertoires. In TCRdb, the immuneACCESS table is reduced to in-frame sequences with V and J assigned. These tables do not hold every clone; where another copy was compared, an unresolved V gene accounts for under half, and the others remain unexplained. The V and J calls and the clone size are those of that table, but D and trimming were determined from the DNA. Counted in this sample were roughly 470 clones; around 98.5% of them appeared once. In total, the top ten clones hold under 4% of the sample.

Concerning this clone itself: Its binding antigen is unknown. Base qualities are missing; no much larger clone stands one base away.

Overall study results and their limits: CMV-specific clone frequencies were higher in infectious CMV cases than in villitis of unknown etiology (around 0.011 vs 0.00099), which did not differ from controls. Bulk tissue sequencing could not distinguish helper, regulatory or cytotoxic T cells, nor maternal versus fetal T cells, and excluded gamma-delta receptors. Paraffin blocks contained small amounts of decidua, so some captured T cells, especially in controls, may have been decidual rather than villous infiltrates. Clonality was higher in villitis of unknown etiology placentae than in controls (median around 0.061 versus 0.0062, p=0.0025), which points to clonal expansion.

Approximately ten control placentae without villitis were matched to the villitis of unknown etiology cases by gestational age at delivery. Placentae were collected after delivery and examined grossly and histologically before archival tissue was selected. Five 10-micron scrolls were cut from each FFPE block, and DNA was then isolated using the AllPrep DNA/RNA FFPE Tissue kit. NanoDrop was used to check DNA concentration and purity, and a Bioanalyzer was used to assess RNA quality. The germline V gene provides CDR1 SNHLY and CDR2 FYNNEI. V loses 2 bases, J loses 4 bases, and the germline ends lie 12 bases apart. The CDR3 goes from the cysteine to the phenylalanine over 15 residues. Only the CDR3 portion is preserved as DNA: 45 bases, with reading frame beginning at the first base.

The chain employs TRBV2 and TRBJ1-5; the D gene identity is not certain. This TCR was sampled from a human donor in good health; the placental T cells may come from both mother and fetus. Material for sequencing was placental tissue containing maternal and fetal cells. The nucleotide sequence is given as TGTGCCAGCAGTGAATGGACCAGGAGAAATCAGCCCCAGCATTTT. It specifies CASSEWTRRNQPQHF.